One T cell receptor beta chain is described in this entry. This CDR3 comprises 13 residues. With 8 bases clipped from V and 4 bases from J, the junction kept 10 bases outside the gene matches. Germline V lookup: CDR1 DFQATT, CDR2 SNEGSKA (reference sequence). Anti-CD25 beads selected CD4+CD25+ regulatory T cells from positively selected CD4+ cells. The data were taken from a study of relationships among human T cell subsets. Semiquantitative ARM-PCR amplified T cell receptor alpha and beta CDR3 regions from mRNA. ARM-PCR used tagged nested gene-specific primers, then communal superprimers for exponential amplification. TCRdb called the multiplex PCR reads again in MiXCR, with one record for every CDR3 protein. The data show approximately 14,000 distinct CDR3 sequences, around 60% seen once.

The V gene is TRBV20-1, the J gene TRBJ1-1; TRBD1 matches at 7 bases. This clonotype was obtained from a middle-aged man in good health. The sample was Tregs sorted from blood. The CDR3 reads CSTPSTGRTEAFF. The CDR3 DNA reads as TGCAGTACTCCGTCGACAGGGCGCACTGAAGCTTTCTTT.